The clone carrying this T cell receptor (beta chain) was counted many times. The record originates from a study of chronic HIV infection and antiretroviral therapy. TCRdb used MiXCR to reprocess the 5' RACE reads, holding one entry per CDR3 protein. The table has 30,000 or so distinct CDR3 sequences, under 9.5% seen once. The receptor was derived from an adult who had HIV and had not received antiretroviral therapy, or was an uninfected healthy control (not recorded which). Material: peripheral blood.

The CDR3 sequence is CASSHDWKETQYF. DNA of the CDR3: TGTGCCAGCAGCCATGACTGGAAAGAGACCCAGTACTTC. The rearrangement uses TRBV4-2 and TRBJ2-5; D uncertain. Germline assignment: CDR1 LGHNA and CDR2 YNFKEQ. The V end lost 3 bases, the J end lost 3 bases, and 8 bases lay between the germline ends. The CDR3 has 13 amino acids.